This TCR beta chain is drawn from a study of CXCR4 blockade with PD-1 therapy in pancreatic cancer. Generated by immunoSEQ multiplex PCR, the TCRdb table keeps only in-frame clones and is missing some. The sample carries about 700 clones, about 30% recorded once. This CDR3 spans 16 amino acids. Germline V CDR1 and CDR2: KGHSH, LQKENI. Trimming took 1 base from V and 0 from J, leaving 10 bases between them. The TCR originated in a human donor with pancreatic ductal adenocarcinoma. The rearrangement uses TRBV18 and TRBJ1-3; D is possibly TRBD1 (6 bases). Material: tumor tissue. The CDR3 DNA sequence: TGTGCCAGCTCACCACGGACAGAGCCCTCTGGAAACACCATATATTTT. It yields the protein CASSPRTEPSGNTIYF.